Below, 21 T cell receptor beta chains from the same sample are listed, as sequenced in a study of blood T cell repertoires in COVID-19. Using immunoSEQ multiplex PCR, the repertoire was profiled, and TCRdb retains in-frame clones only, with some absent. The table lists around 300,000 clones, about 83% of them singletons, with approximately 3.1% in the top ten. The sequencing sample was made of peripheral blood. The origin of the receptors is a man under 40 with active or convalescent COVID-19.

This clone was recorded a few times. The chain carries TRBV20-1 and TRBJ2-1, with D possibly TRBD2 on 6 matching bases. This CDR3 contains 11 residues. CDR1 is DFQATT and CDR2 is SNEGSKA in the germline V gene (reference sequence). The V end was cut by 6 bases, the J end by 8 bases, with 11 bases between. CDR3 region: CSARLGHEQFF. In DNA, the CDR3 is TGCAGTGCCAGACTAGGCCATGAGCAGTTCTTC.

The chain joins TRBV30 to TRBJ2-7; the D gene is possibly TRBD2 (5 bases). Germline values: CDR1 GTSNPN, CDR2 SVGIG (reference sequence). The CDR3 sequence is 13 residues long. V was shortened by 4 bases and J by 3 bases, with 13 bases between the two germline ends. The DNA of the CDR3 is TGTGCCTGGAAGGGAGAAAATAACTACGAGCAGTACTTC. This encodes CAWKGENNYEQYF.

Here the CDR3 reads CASSRTTSGDTDTQYF. The CDR3, as DNA: TGTGCCAGCAGCCGAACGACTAGCGGGGACACAGATACGCAGTATTTT. The chain is built from TRBV21-1 and TRBJ2-3; TRBD2 is the table's D call and was not checked against the DNA. TRBV21-1 is deemed a pseudogene. The CDR3 sequence is 16 residues long.

The chain combines TRBV6-2 or TRBV6-3 with TRBJ2-7, with D tentatively TRBD2 (5 bases). V dropped 0 bases and J dropped 0 bases, with 6 bases sitting between them. CDR3 length: 14 residues. The germline gives CDR1 MNHEY, CDR2 SVGEGT. CDR3 in amino acids: CASSYSGLSYEQYF. For the CDR3, the DNA is TGTGCCAGCAGTTACTCCGGACTCTCCTACGAGCAGTACTTC.

This clone has a handful of counts. This chain joins TRBV28 and TRBJ1-4; possibly TRBD1 for D (6 bases). The CDR3 is 15 amino acids. Germline CDR1 is MDHEN and CDR2 is SYDVKM. V dropped 7 bases and J dropped 8 bases, with 20 bases sitting between them. CDR3 DNA: TGTGCCAGCACCGAAGCAGGGGCGCGTCGGGAAAAACTGTTTTTT. Encoded protein: CASTEAGARREKLFF.

This chain joins TRBV4-2 and TRBJ1-5, with D maybe TRBD1 (6 bases). Looked up from germline, CDR1 is LGHNA and CDR2 is YNFKEQ. The CDR3 length is 16 residues. V was pared by 4 bases and J by 7 bases, with 20 bases between. CDR3 nucleotide sequence: TGTGCCAGCAGCCTTTCGGGGGGCGGGGAGGACCAGCCCCAGCATTTT. It codes for CASSLSGGGEDQPQHF.

This clone showed up just a few times. The rearrangement joins TRBV9 to TRBJ2-2, with D possibly TRBD2 on 6 matching bases. Trimming took 0 bases from V and 4 from J, leaving 7 bases between them. The length of the CDR3 is 14 residues. Germline values: CDR1 SGDLS, CDR2 YYNGEE. CDR3 amino acids: CASSVVGSTGELFF. CDR3 DNA sequence: TGTGCCAGCAGCGTAGTCGGGAGCACCGGGGAGCTGTTTTTT.

The J gene is TRBJ1-5, the V gene TRBV4-2; 7 bases are shared with TRBD1. This CDR3 region has 16 residues. Looked up from germline, CDR1 is LGHNA and CDR2 is YNFKEQ. The V and J ends lost 3 bases and 4 bases, in that order; junction bases with no gene match: 9. CDR3 in amino acids: CASSHLEGAGNQPQHF. The CDR3 coding sequence is TGTGCCAGCAGCCATCTTGAGGGGGCGGGGAATCAGCCCCAGCATTTT.

The rearrangement links TRBV15 to TRBJ1-2, with TRBD1 matching 7 bases. Losses at the gene ends were 0 bases for V and 1 base for J; bases not matched to a gene: 2. CDR1 LNHNV and CDR2 YYDKDF come from the germline V gene (reference sequence). The CDR3 is made up of 15 amino acids. The CDR3 is CATSREAGGNYGYTF. CDR3 DNA sequence: TGTGCCACCAGCAGAGAGGCAGGGGGTAACTATGGCTACACCTTC.

About this clone: A much more abundant neighbour one base away suggests this may be a read error. The chain is built from TRBV11-2 and TRBJ1-1; a possible D gene is TRBD1 (5 bases). The CDR3 totals 13 residues. Germline CDR1 is SGHAT and CDR2 is FQNNGV. V lost 3 bases, J lost 4 bases, and 9 bases lay in between. The CDR3 nucleotides are TGTGCCAGCAGCTTCGGGGGTGCCACTGAAGCTTTCTTT. Its protein is CASSFGGATEAFF.

The rearrangement joins TRBV28 to TRBJ2-7, with 8 positions matching TRBD2. This CDR3 is built from 19 residues. Germline values: CDR1 MDHEN, CDR2 SYDVKM. The trim removed 2 bases at V and 0 bases at J, leaving 15 bases unmatched. The CDR3 region is CASSLVLAGLNSTSYEQYF. The DNA for the CDR3 is TGTGCCAGCAGTTTAGTTCTAGCGGGCCTTAATTCTACCTCCTACGAGCAGTACTTC.

A single count supports this clone. The chain joins TRBV4-3 to TRBJ2-1; D is unclear. Germline V gives CDR1 LGHNA, CDR2 YSLEER. The CDR3 runs to 15 residues. Trimming pared 0 bases from V and 0 bases from J, leaving 6 bases between. In DNA, the CDR3 is TGCGCCAGCAGCCAAGACCGGAGCTCCTACAATGAGCAGTTCTTC. Its translation is CASSQDRSSYNEQFF.

The V call is TRBV18, the J call TRBJ1-1, with 9 nucleotides matching TRBD1. Germline CDR1 and CDR2: KGHSH and LQKENI. The CDR3 runs to 13 residues. The trim removed 3 bases at V and 7 bases at J, leaving 3 bases unmatched. The CDR3 DNA follows: TGTGCCAGCTCACCTCGACAGGGGGTTGAAGCTTTCTTT. Protein product: CASSPRQGVEAFF.

The chain couples TRBV14 to TRBJ2-5; a weak D match, TRBD1 (6 bases). With 2 bases removed from V and 7 bases from J, the gap between germline ends came to 8 bases. The CDR3 covers 12 residues. Germline CDR1 reads SGHDN; CDR2 reads FVKESK. CDR3 loop: CASSQRGLTQYF. In nucleotides, the CDR3 is TGTGCCAGCAGCCAAAGGGGGTTGACCCAGTACTTC. Complete variable domain (other parts from reference TRBV14 and TRBJ2-5): EAGVTQFPSHSVIEKGQTVTLRCDPISGHDNLYWYRRVMGKEIKFLLHFVKESKQDESGMPNNRFLAERTGGTYSTLKVQPAELEDSGVYFCASSQRGLTQYFGPGTRLLVL.

This rearrangement joins TRBV28 to TRBJ2-1, with TRBD2 matching over 10 bases. CDR1 is MDHEN and CDR2 is SYDVKM in the germline V gene. V gave up 6 bases and J gave up 2 bases; unmatched junction bases: 13. This CDR3 spans 18 amino acids. CDR3 residues: CASSPLRAGGATYNEQFF. In DNA form, the CDR3 reads TGTGCCAGCAGCCCCCTAAGAGCGGGAGGGGCGACCTACAATGAGCAGTTCTTC.

A single count supports this clone. The V call is TRBV30, the J call TRBJ2-3; TRBD2 might be the D (5 bases). The CDR3 contains 14 residues. Germline CDR1 GTSNPN, CDR2 SVGIG (reference sequence). V lost 4 bases, J lost 3 bases, and 14 bases lay in between. CDR3 sequence (DNA): TGTGCCTGGACCAGGAGCGGCAATACAGATACGCAGTATTTT. Translated: CAWTRSGNTDTQYF.

V usage is TRBV11-3 and J usage is TRBJ1-4; TRBD1 matches 7 bases. The CDR3 sequence is 17 residues long. The junction had 11 bases not matched to a gene; V was cut back by 2 bases and J by 5 bases. Germline V gives CDR1 SGHNT, CDR2 YENEEA. The CDR3 DNA reads as TGTGCCAGCAGCTTAAATCCCTTCGGGACAGACAATGAAAAACTGTTTTTT. Residues: CASSLNPFGTDNEKLFF.

The chain employs TRBV6-2 or TRBV6-3 and TRBJ1-2; D gene ambiguous. Germline loops: CDR1 MNHEY, CDR2 SVGEGT. The CDR3 is 14 residues long. V was clipped by 5 bases and J by 7 bases, with 17 bases between them. The CDR3 nucleotides read TGTGCCAGCAGTCTCCGCCCTTCACGGAGTGGCTACACCTTC. Protein sequence: CASSLRPSRSGYTF.

V and J are TRBV23-1 and TRBJ2-5; TRBD2 is a possible D gene (6 bases). TRBV23-1 is an ORF for which the function is uncertain. The CDR3 covers 12 residues. Trimming stripped 9 bases from V and 7 bases from J, with 15 bases between. The CDR3 spells CARGGASATQYF. The CDR3 region has the DNA TGCGCCAGAGGCGGGGCGTCTGCGACCCAGTACTTC.

CDR3 in DNA: TGTGCCAGCAGCCAAAGTACGGGGGAGTACACCGGGGAGCTGTTTTTT. It is translated as CASSQSTGEYTGELFF. The genes are TRBV4-2 and TRBJ2-2, with a tentative D call TRBD2 (6 bases). This CDR3 comprises 16 residues. The germline V gene has CDR1 LGHNA and CDR2 YNFKEQ. Trimming took 2 bases from V and 3 from J, leaving 13 bases between them.

This chain links TRBV9 with TRBJ1-5, with a weak D call TRBD1 (5 bases). Germline V gives CDR1 SGDLS, CDR2 YYNGEE. The CDR3 has 13 residues. V was cut by 3 bases and J by 3 bases, with 7 bases left in between. This CDR3 is CASSAGYNQPQHF. CDR3 coding DNA: TGTGCCAGCAGCGCAGGGTACAATCAGCCCCAGCATTTT.